This TCR beta chain was captured by sequencing in a study of blood T cell repertoires in COVID-19. Overall study context: Researchers got acute and convalescent COVID-19 samples from the United States, Italy and Spain. Sources were T cells, B-cell-depleted T cells, or PBMCs; the material itself was cDNA or gDNA.

The V gene's germline CDR1 is MGHDK and CDR2 SYGVNS. This CDR3 is built from 13 residues. The V end was cut by 7 bases, the J end by 6 bases, with 10 bases between. Original processing methods: Reference gene primer amplification gave estimated nucleated cell counts. TCRdb keeps only in-frame clones here, not all; method: immunoSEQ multiplex PCR. V, J and clone size reflect that table, while D and trimming were determined from the DNA. The sample holds fewer than 400,000 clones, more than 85% seen once. The specimen sequenced was peripheral blood. This TCR derives from a human donor in a cohort sampled during active COVID-19. The J gene is TRBJ1-6, the V gene TRBV25-1; tentatively, D is TRBD1 (5 bases). The CDR3 reads CASTSGGNSPLHF. CDR3 DNA: TGTGCCAGCACTTCGGGGGGTAATTCACCCCTCCACTTT.